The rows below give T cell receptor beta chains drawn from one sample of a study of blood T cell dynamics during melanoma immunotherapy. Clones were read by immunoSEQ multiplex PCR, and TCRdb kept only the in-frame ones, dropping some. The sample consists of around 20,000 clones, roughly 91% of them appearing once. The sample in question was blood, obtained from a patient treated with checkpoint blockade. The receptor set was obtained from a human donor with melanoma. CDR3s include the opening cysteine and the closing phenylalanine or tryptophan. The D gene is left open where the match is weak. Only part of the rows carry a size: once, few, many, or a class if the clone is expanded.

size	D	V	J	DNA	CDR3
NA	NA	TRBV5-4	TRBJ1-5	TGTGCCAGCAGCGGAGGGGGACCCCATCCTAAATATAGCAATCAGCCCCAGCATTTT	CASSGGGPHPKYSNQPQHF
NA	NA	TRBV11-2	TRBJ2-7	TGTGCCAGCGCTAGGGGGGCGACCCTCTACGAGCAGTACTTC	CASARGATLYEQYF
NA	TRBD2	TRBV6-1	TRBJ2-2	TGTGCCAGCAGCGGCGCGGGGGGGTCGACCGGGGAGCTGTTTTTT	CASSGAGGSTGELFF
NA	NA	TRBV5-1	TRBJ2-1	TGCGCCAGCAGCCCTGGGAGTAGCGAGCCAATCTTC	CASSPGSSEPIF
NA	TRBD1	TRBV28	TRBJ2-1	TGTGCCAGCAGTCCTTGGACAGGGACGATTGGTGAGCAGTTCTTC	CASSPWTGTIGEQFF
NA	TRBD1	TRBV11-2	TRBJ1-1	TGTGCCAGCAGCCGACAGGGGTCCAGTAACACTGAAGCTTTCTTT	CASSRQGSSNTEAFF
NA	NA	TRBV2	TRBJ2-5	TGTGCCCAGCATCTTCCCCGCGACGTGGAGACCCAGTACTTC	CAQHLPRDVETQYF
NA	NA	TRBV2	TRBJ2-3	TGTGCCAGCACCCCGGGGAGGTTTTACACAGATACGCAGTATTTT	CASTPGRFYTDTQYF
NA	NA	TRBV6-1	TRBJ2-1	TGTGCCAGCATTAGGAGGGGACCCTACAATGAGCAGTTCTTC	CASIRRGPYNEQFF
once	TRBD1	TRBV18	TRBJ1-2	TGTGCCAGCTCACCGGACAGGGGATTGGGCTACACCTTC	CASSPDRGLGYTF
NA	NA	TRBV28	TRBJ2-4	TGTGCCAGTTTAAGGACAAATGAAAACATTCAGTACTTC	CASLRTNENIQYF
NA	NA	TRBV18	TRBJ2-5	TGTGCCAGCTCACGCAGTACGGAGACCCAGTACTTC	CASSRSTETQYF
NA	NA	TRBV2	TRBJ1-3	TGTGCCAGCAGCGAGGGGGGGTACTCTGGAAACACCATATATTTT	CASSEGGYSGNTIYF
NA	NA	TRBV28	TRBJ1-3	TGTGCCAGCAGTTTCTTTGTCTCTGGAAACACCATATATTTT	CASSFFVSGNTIYF
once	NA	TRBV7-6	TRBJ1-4	TGTGCCAGCAGCTTAGGCACCGCAACTAATGAAAAACTGTTTTTT	CASSLGTATNEKLFF
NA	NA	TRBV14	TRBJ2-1	TGTGCCAGCAGCTCCTTGGTCTTTCACAATGAGCAGTTCTTC	CASSSLVFHNEQFF
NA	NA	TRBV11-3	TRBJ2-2	TGTGCCAGCAGCATCTCCACCGGGGAGCTGTTTTTT	CASSISTGELFF
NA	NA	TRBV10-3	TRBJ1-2	TGTGCCATCAGTGAGGGGGGGAAGTTCTATGGCTACACCTTC	CAISEGGKFYGYTF
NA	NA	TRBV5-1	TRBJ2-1	TGCGCCAGCAGACCAGGGGCTGCCCGCAATGAGCAGTTCTTC	CASRPGAARNEQFF
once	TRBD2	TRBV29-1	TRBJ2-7	TGCAGCGTCGCCGGGACTAGCGGCTCCTACGAGCAGTACTTC	CSVAGTSGSYEQYF
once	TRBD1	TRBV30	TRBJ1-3	TGTGCCTGGAGTCCCCGGACAGGGGGCCCACCGCGCTCTGGAAACACCATATATTTT	CAWSPRTGGPPRSGNTIYF
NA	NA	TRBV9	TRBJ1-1	TGTGCCAGCAGCGTAGGGTCGGCCATGAACACTGAAGCTTTCTTT	CASSVGSAMNTEAFF
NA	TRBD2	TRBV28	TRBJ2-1	TGTGCCAGCAGTTCTGTGGGACTAGCGGGTTACAATGAGCAGTTCTTC	CASSSVGLAGYNEQFF
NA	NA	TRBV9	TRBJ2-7	TGTGCCAGCAGCGATAGACAGCCTGCGGTATTTTCCGAGCAGTACTTC	CASSDRQPAVFSEQYF
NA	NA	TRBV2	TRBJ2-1	TGTGCCAGCAGCGTCGTAAAGTCAAGTTCTAACTACAATGAGCAGTTCTTC	CASSVVKSSSNYNEQFF
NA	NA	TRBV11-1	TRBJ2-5	TGTGCCAGCAGCATCGGGAACTTAGAGACCCAGTACTTC	CASSIGNLETQYF
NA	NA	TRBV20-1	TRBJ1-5	TGCAGTGCTAGTTACGGCTCTTCCCAGCATTTT	CSASYGSSQHF
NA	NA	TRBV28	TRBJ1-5	TGTGCCAGCAGCGAGGCGGGTAGTAGCAATCAGCCCCAGCATTTT	CASSEAGSSNQPQHF
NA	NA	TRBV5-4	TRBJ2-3	TGTGCCAGCAGCTTGTCGAGCCACACAGATACGCAGTATTTT	CASSLSSHTDTQYF
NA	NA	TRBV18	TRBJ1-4	TGTGCCAGCTCACGAGCCCTAAATGAAAAACTGTTTTTT	CASSRALNEKLFF
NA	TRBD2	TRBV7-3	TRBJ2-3	TGTGCCAGCAGCTCTCAAGGCGGGAGGACTAGCACAGATACGCAGTATTTT	CASSSQGGRTSTDTQYF
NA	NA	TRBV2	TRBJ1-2	TGTGCCAGCAAATCAGGGTTTGGCTACACCTTC	CASKSGFGYTF
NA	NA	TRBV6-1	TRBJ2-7	TGTGCCAGCAGTGAAGAAGCGACATGGGTGGGCTACGAGCAGTACTTC	CASSEEATWVGYEQYF
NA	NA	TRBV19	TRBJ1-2	TGTGCCAGTAGACGAACAGACCTCCCCTCTGGCTACACCTTC	CASRRTDLPSGYTF
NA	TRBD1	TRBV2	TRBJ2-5	TGTGCCAGCAGCCCGGACAGGGTAGAGGAGACCCAGTACTTC	CASSPDRVEETQYF
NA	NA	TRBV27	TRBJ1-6	TGTGCCAGCAGTCCCTGCGCTCCGTTT	CASSPCAPF
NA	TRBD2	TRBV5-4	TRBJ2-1	TGTGCCAGCAGGTTGCGAGCGGGGAGCTCCTACAATGAGCAGTTCTTC	CASRLRAGSSYNEQFF
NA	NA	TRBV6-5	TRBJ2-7	TGTGCCAGCAGCTCAGGACTACCGAAGCTCGAGCAGTACTTC	CASSSGLPKLEQYF
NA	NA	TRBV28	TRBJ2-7	TGTGCCAGCAGTTTAATACAGGCACCCCTGAGGGGCGAGCAGTACTTC	CASSLIQAPLRGEQYF
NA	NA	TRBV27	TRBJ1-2	TGTGCCAGCAGTTCCGGTTCCTTTCGTGGCTACACCTTC	CASSSGSFRGYTF
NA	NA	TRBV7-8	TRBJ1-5	TGTGCCAGCAGCTTATCCCTTTCTGGAAATCAGCCCCAGCATTTT	CASSLSLSGNQPQHF
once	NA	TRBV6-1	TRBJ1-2	TGTGCCAGCAGGGCGACCACGGACGGTGGATATGGCTACACCTTC	CASRATTDGGYGYTF
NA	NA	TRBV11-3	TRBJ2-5	TGTGCCAGCAGCTTAGGGGGGCAAGAGACCCAGTACTTC	CASSLGGQETQYF
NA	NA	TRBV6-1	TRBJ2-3	TGTGCCAGCAGTGAAGCGGGAGGATCAGGCACAGATACGCAGTATTTT	CASSEAGGSGTDTQYF
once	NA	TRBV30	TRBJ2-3	TGTGCCTGGACCGCCACAGATACGCAGTATTTT	CAWTATDTQYF
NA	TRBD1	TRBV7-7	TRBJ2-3	TGTGCCAGCAGCTTAACGACAGGGCTCACAGATACGCAGTATTTT	CASSLTTGLTDTQYF
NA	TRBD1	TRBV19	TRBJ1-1	TGTGCCAGTAGGCAAAGGACAGGGGGTAGGACTGAAGCTTTCTTT	CASRQRTGGRTEAFF
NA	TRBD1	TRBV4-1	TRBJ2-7	TGCGCCAGCAGCCAAGTTCCCAGGGGGAGATCCTACGAGCAGTACTTC	CASSQVPRGRSYEQYF
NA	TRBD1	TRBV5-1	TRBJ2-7	TGCGCCAGCAGCCCAGGGACAGCTTACTCCTACGAGCAGTACTTC	CASSPGTAYSYEQYF
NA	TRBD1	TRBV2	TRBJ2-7	TGTGCCAGCAGTGTATCCCGGACAGGACCTACCTACGAGCAGTACTTC	CASSVSRTGPTYEQYF
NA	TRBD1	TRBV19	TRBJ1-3	TGTGCCAGCTCGATCGGACAGGGGCTCTCTGGAAACACCATATATTTT	CASSIGQGLSGNTIYF
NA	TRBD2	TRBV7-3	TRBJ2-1	TGTGCCAGCAGCTTAAATCGGGGGGGTGAGCAGTTCTTC	CASSLNRGGEQFF
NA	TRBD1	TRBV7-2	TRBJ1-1	TGTGCCAGCAGCTCCAGGACAGGGTTCTCGGCTTTCTTT	CASSSRTGFSAFF
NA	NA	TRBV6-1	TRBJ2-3	TGTGCCAGCAGTGGCCAGGGGGGAGATACGCAGTATTTT	CASSGQGGDTQYF
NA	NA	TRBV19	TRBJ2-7	TGTGCCAGTAGTACTCTGACAGTACTGTACTTC	CASSTLTVLYF